The clone carrying this T cell receptor beta chain has a handful of counts. These data are taken from a study of regulatory T cells in long-lasting Graves disease. With iRepertoire HTBI primers and Arm-PCR of CDR3 regions, TCR beta libraries were built. TCRdb reprocessed the multiplex PCR reads with MiXCR, giving one entry per CDR3 protein. This sample has 350,000 to 500,000 distinct CDR3 sequences; 14% occur once, and the top ten carry roughly a sixth. As for time point: newly diagnosed GD, antithyroid drugs for less than 3 months. PBMCs provided the RNA from which the TCR library was made. This CDR3 spans 12 amino acids. V was trimmed by 8 bases and J by 5 bases, leaving 10 bases between them. CDR1 and CDR2 from the germline V gene are MDHEN and SYDVKM. The data were also submitted as part of a second study, on T cells in Graves' hyperthyroidism and ophthalmopathy. As that report states: First-round RT-PCR targeting the TCR CDR3 was performed with the HTBI primer set.

The starting material was peripheral blood mononuclear cells (PBMCs), obtained at new diagnosis, from a patient treated with antithyroid drugs. The clonotype comes from a woman aged 45-60 years with Graves disease. This sequence joins TRBV28 and TRBJ1-5; no clear D gene. The CDR3 is CASHSTHQPQHF. CDR3 bases: TGTGCCAGCCACTCCACCCATCAGCCCCAGCATTTT.